This TCR beta chain was recorded in a study of blood T cell repertoires in COVID-19 (TCRdb year 2020). Broadly, across the study: The collaborator samples originated in the United States, Italy and Spain and spanned the acute and convalescent phases of COVID-19. The dataset comprised deeply sampled blood TCRbeta repertoires from subjects exposed to, actively infected with, or recovered from COVID-19. The prospective study material was composed of cDNA or gDNA derived from T cells, B-cell-depleted T cells, or PBMCs. Nearly every sample came with metadata listing a de-identified subject ID, COVID-19 status, age in years and sex. Where available, HLA class I and class II types were taken from metadata supplied by the sample provider and were not determined by assay-based typing. The samples were drawn from the first 160 participants of the ongoing ImmuneRACE study and from about 1,200 subjects provided by 6 global collaborators. The repertoires were released in a freely available public database meant as a resource for research on the immune response to SARS-CoV-2.

As encoded in the germline V gene, CDR1 is SNHLY while CDR2 is FYNNEI. The V end gives up 6 bases and the J end 3 bases, leaving 10 bases in the junction not matched to a gene. Inclusive of the bounding cysteine and phenylalanine, the CDR3 is 16 residues long. The read is trimmed to its CDR3 DNA, 48 bases read in frame from base 1. TCRbeta CDR3 regions were amplified from genomic DNA by means of the immunoSEQ Assay, a bias-controlled multiplex PCR. As for how the authors treated the data: Nucleated cell counts per sample were estimated from amplification of reference gene primers within the assay. To quantify the absolute abundance of each unique TCRbeta CDR3 rearrangement, sequence reads were collapsed and filtered. For each sample, productive Simpson clonality was calculated as the square root of Simpson's diversity index over productive rearrangements. Not all clones reach the TCRdb copy of this immuneACCESS table, which keeps in-frame sequences only. Checked studies attribute under half of the gap to unresolved V genes and leave the rest unexplained. The V and J calls and the clone size are those of that table, but D and trimming were determined from the DNA. The sample table records around 80,000 clones; approximately 83% of these occur just once. The top ten clones comprise approximately 8.8% of the sample.

Collaborating institutions collected whole blood in K2EDTA tubes following their own protocols. For TCRbeta analysis, collaborators shipped samples as frozen whole blood, isolated PBMCs, or DNA extracted from either of those sample types. About this clone itself: Its target antigen remains unknown. Per-base qualities were not stored, and no clone one base away is much larger.

Here is what the overall study found, with its caveats: The amount of clinical and demographic metadata varied by source and participant and was provided uncurated.

The sequence was obtained from a human donor in a cohort sampled during active COVID-19. The sequenced material came from peripheral blood. The receptor chain draws on TRBV2 and TRBJ1-5; 8 central nucleotides agree with TRBD1. The CDR3 protein is CASSYRTGRDNQPQHF. The DNA sequence is TGTGCCAGCAGCTACCGGACAGGGAGGGACAATCAGCCCCAGCATTTT. The full variable domain, with segments outside the CDR3 supplied by the reference TRBV2 and TRBJ1-5 proteins, appears as EPEVTQTPSHQVTQMGQEVILRCVPISNHLYFYWYRQILGQKVEFLVSFYNNEISEKSEIFDDQFSVERPDGSNFTLKIRSTKLEDSAMYFCASSYRTGRDNQPQHFGDGTRLSIL.